These T cell receptor beta chains were read from a single sample in a study of CD8+ T cells in alopecia areata. Data came from immunoSEQ multiplex PCR; TCRdb stores just in-frame clones and leaves some out. The sample holds roughly 20,000 clones, roughly 60% seen once. What was sequenced was CD4+ Tregs sorted from blood. The receptors shown here come from a human donor with alopecia areata. Each CDR3 is given with its conserved first and last residue. The order of the fields is clone size, D gene, J gene, V gene, CDR3 DNA, CDR3 protein. D genes are given only for firm matches. A row's size may be missing; if present it is once, few, many or a size class.

clone_size: NA
d_call: TRBD2
j_call: TRBJ2-7
v_call: TRBV2
cdr3_nt: TGTGCCAGCAGTGGGCAGCCGGGACTAGGATCCGAGCAGTACTTC
cdr3_aa: CASSGQPGLGSEQYF

clone_size: NA
d_call: TRBD1
j_call: TRBJ2-5
v_call: TRBV18
cdr3_nt: TGTGCCAGCTCCCCCGGGACAGCCCAAGAGACCCAGTACTTC
cdr3_aa: CASSPGTAQETQYF

clone_size: NA
d_call: NA
j_call: TRBJ1-5
v_call: TRBV19
cdr3_nt: TGTGCCAGTAGTATACTGACAGGAGGGGATCAGCCCCAGCATTTT
cdr3_aa: CASSILTGGDQPQHF

clone_size: NA
d_call: NA
j_call: TRBJ1-3
v_call: TRBV30
cdr3_nt: TGTGCCTGGAGGTCCCCTGGAAACACCATATATTTT
cdr3_aa: CAWRSPGNTIYF

clone_size: few
d_call: NA
j_call: TRBJ2-7
v_call: TRBV20-1
cdr3_nt: TGCAGTGTCCCAGGGCAGTACTTC
cdr3_aa: CSVPGQYF

clone_size: NA
d_call: TRBD2
j_call: TRBJ2-3
v_call: TRBV6-5
cdr3_nt: TGTGCCAGCAGTCTACTAGCGGGGGGGACAGATACGCAGTATTTT
cdr3_aa: CASSLLAGGTDTQYF

clone_size: once
d_call: NA
j_call: TRBJ1-1
v_call: TRBV11-2
cdr3_nt: TGTGCCAGCAGCTTAAGTAGGGCGAACACTGAAGCTTTCTTT
cdr3_aa: CASSLSRANTEAFF

clone_size: few
d_call: NA
j_call: TRBJ1-4
v_call: TRBV6-6
cdr3_nt: TGTGCCAGCGCGCAGGGTAGTGAAAAACTGTTTTTT
cdr3_aa: CASAQGSEKLFF

clone_size: NA
d_call: TRBD2
j_call: TRBJ2-5
v_call: TRBV7-9
cdr3_nt: TGTGCCAGCAGCGTTAGCGGGACCCCCAAAGAGACCCAGTACTTC
cdr3_aa: CASSVSGTPKETQYF

clone_size: NA
d_call: TRBD2
j_call: TRBJ2-7
v_call: TRBV5-4
cdr3_nt: TGTGCCAGCAGCAGAACTAGCGGGAGTGAGTACTTC
cdr3_aa: CASSRTSGSEYF

clone_size: few
d_call: TRBD2
j_call: TRBJ2-5
v_call: TRBV28
cdr3_nt: TGTGCCAGCAGCCGCCAGGCGGGGGGGCCGGAGACCCAGTACTTC
cdr3_aa: CASSRQAGGPETQYF

clone_size: few
d_call: NA
j_call: TRBJ2-7
v_call: TRBV11-2
cdr3_nt: TGTGCCAGCAGCTTTTCGCGGGACAACTACGAGCAGTACTTC
cdr3_aa: CASSFSRDNYEQYF

clone_size: NA
d_call: NA
j_call: TRBJ1-6
v_call: TRBV9
cdr3_nt: TGTGCCAGCAGCGTAGCCTGGGATTCACCCCTCCACTTT
cdr3_aa: CASSVAWDSPLHF

clone_size: NA
d_call: TRBD1
j_call: TRBJ1-5
v_call: TRBV7-2
cdr3_nt: TGTGCCAGCAGACTACTCCCGGGACAGGGTTGGGGCAATCAGCCCCAGCATTTT
cdr3_aa: CASRLLPGQGWGNQPQHF

clone_size: NA
d_call: NA
j_call: TRBJ1-1
v_call: TRBV5-1
cdr3_nt: TGCGCCAGCAGCTTGGGGCAGCAGAACACTGAAGCTTTCTTT
cdr3_aa: CASSLGQQNTEAFF

clone_size: once
d_call: NA
j_call: TRBJ1-1
v_call: TRBV18
cdr3_nt: TGTGCCAGCTCACCACCGGAATATGGGTTGACTGAAGCTTTCTTT
cdr3_aa: CASSPPEYGLTEAFF

clone_size: NA
d_call: NA
j_call: TRBJ2-1
v_call: TRBV9
cdr3_nt: TGTGCCAGCAATCGGCGGGATCCCTACAATGAGCAGTTCTTC
cdr3_aa: CASNRRDPYNEQFF

clone_size: NA
d_call: TRBD1
j_call: TRBJ2-1
v_call: TRBV6-1
cdr3_nt: TGTGCCAGCAGTGAGCCGGGACAGGTTTACAATGAGCAGTTCTTC
cdr3_aa: CASSEPGQVYNEQFF

clone_size: few
d_call: TRBD2
j_call: TRBJ2-7
v_call: TRBV30
cdr3_nt: TGTGCCTGGAGTGTACTCGTGGGAGGGATCGTCGGTCACGAGCAGTACTTC
cdr3_aa: CAWSVLVGGIVGHEQYF

clone_size: NA
d_call: NA
j_call: TRBJ1-5
v_call: TRBV30
cdr3_nt: TGTGCCTGGAGTGTAGGGAATTCCAATCAGCCCCAGCATTTT
cdr3_aa: CAWSVGNSNQPQHF

clone_size: medium-sized
d_call: TRBD2
j_call: TRBJ2-1
v_call: TRBV23-1
cdr3_nt: TGCGCCAGCATCGTGACTAGCGGGGCTCACAATGAGCAGTTCTTC
cdr3_aa: CASIVTSGAHNEQFF

clone_size: NA
d_call: NA
j_call: TRBJ1-1
v_call: TRBV11-3
cdr3_nt: TGTGCCAGCGGGGTTTTGGTAAACACTGAAGCTTTCTTT
cdr3_aa: CASGVLVNTEAFF

clone_size: NA
d_call: TRBD2
j_call: TRBJ2-3
v_call: TRBV14
cdr3_nt: TGTGCCAGCAGTCAACTAGCGGGAGACACAGATACGCAGTATTTT
cdr3_aa: CASSQLAGDTDTQYF

clone_size: NA
d_call: TRBD2
j_call: TRBJ2-3
v_call: TRBV4-3
cdr3_nt: TGCGCCAGCAGCCAAGGGTCCGGGAGGGGTCAGGATACGCAGTATTTT
cdr3_aa: CASSQGSGRGQDTQYF

clone_size: few
d_call: TRBD1
j_call: TRBJ1-1
v_call: TRBV7-8
cdr3_nt: TGTGCCAGCAGCGGGAGGACAGGGTCGAGCACTGAAGCTTTCTTT
cdr3_aa: CASSGRTGSSTEAFF

clone_size: NA
d_call: TRBD2
j_call: TRBJ2-7
v_call: TRBV30
cdr3_nt: TGTGCCTGGAGTGCATTCTTCGGGGGGGACGAGCAGTACTTC
cdr3_aa: CAWSAFFGGDEQYF

clone_size: once
d_call: TRBD2
j_call: TRBJ2-3
v_call: TRBV28
cdr3_nt: TGTGCCAGCAGTCCCCAAACTAGCGGAACCACAGATACGCAGTATTTT
cdr3_aa: CASSPQTSGTTDTQYF

clone_size: NA
d_call: TRBD1
j_call: TRBJ2-7
v_call: TRBV19
cdr3_nt: TGTGCCAGCCAAACCGGGACAGGGGCGAACGAGCAGTACTTC
cdr3_aa: CASQTGTGANEQYF

clone_size: NA
d_call: NA
j_call: TRBJ2-2
v_call: TRBV7-9
cdr3_nt: TGTGCCAGCAGCTTCAGGAAGGGCAGCATTAACACCGGGGAGCTGTTTTTT
cdr3_aa: CASSFRKGSINTGELFF

clone_size: NA
d_call: NA
j_call: TRBJ2-5
v_call: TRBV7-6
cdr3_nt: TGTGCCAGCAGCTTCGGCGAGACCCAGTACTTC
cdr3_aa: CASSFGETQYF

clone_size: NA
d_call: TRBD2
j_call: TRBJ2-5
v_call: TRBV5-1
cdr3_nt: TGCGCCAGCAGCTTGCAGCGGGGGATCCAAGAGACCCAGTACTTC
cdr3_aa: CASSLQRGIQETQYF

clone_size: NA
d_call: NA
j_call: TRBJ2-1
v_call: TRBV10-3
cdr3_nt: TGTGCCATCTCAAGGGCGCTGAGCTCCTACAATGAGCAGTTCTTC
cdr3_aa: CAISRALSSYNEQFF

clone_size: NA
d_call: NA
j_call: TRBJ2-2
v_call: TRBV19
cdr3_nt: TGTGCCAGTACCATTCAGCGGAGCACCGGGGAGCTGTTTTTT
cdr3_aa: CASTIQRSTGELFF

clone_size: NA
d_call: TRBD1
j_call: TRBJ2-3
v_call: TRBV7-8
cdr3_nt: TGTGCCAGCAGCTTAGTGATCGGACAGGGATACACAGATACGCAGTATTTT
cdr3_aa: CASSLVIGQGYTDTQYF

clone_size: few
d_call: TRBD2
j_call: TRBJ2-3
v_call: TRBV15
cdr3_nt: TGTGCCACCAGCGGCGGACTAGCGGGGGGGCAAGATACGCAGTATTTT
cdr3_aa: CATSGGLAGGQDTQYF

clone_size: NA
d_call: NA
j_call: TRBJ2-5
v_call: TRBV10-3
cdr3_nt: TGTGCCACATCTGGGTGGCAGCAAGAGACCCAGTACTTC
cdr3_aa: CATSGWQQETQYF

clone_size: NA
d_call: TRBD1
j_call: TRBJ1-5
v_call: TRBV4-2
cdr3_nt: TGTGCCAGCAGCCCCGGACAGGGGGCGGTTGAAGGCAATCAGCCCCAGCATTTT
cdr3_aa: CASSPGQGAVEGNQPQHF

clone_size: NA
d_call: NA
j_call: TRBJ1-5
v_call: TRBV28
cdr3_nt: TGTGCCAGCAGTTTACAGGGCGGATGGAGCAATCAGCCCCAGCATTTT
cdr3_aa: CASSLQGGWSNQPQHF

clone_size: NA
d_call: NA
j_call: TRBJ1-1
v_call: TRBV5-1
cdr3_nt: TGCGCCAGCAGCTTGGACACCATGAACACTGAAGCTTTCTTT
cdr3_aa: CASSLDTMNTEAFF

clone_size: NA
d_call: TRBD1
j_call: TRBJ1-4
v_call: TRBV7-2
cdr3_nt: TGTGCCAGCAGCTCCGGGGGACAGGGGGTTGCAACTAATGAAAAACTGTTTTTT
cdr3_aa: CASSSGGQGVATNEKLFF

clone_size: NA
d_call: NA
j_call: TRBJ2-7
v_call: TRBV9
cdr3_nt: TGTGCCAGCAGCGTAGCTCCTAGCTGGAATTACGAGCAGTACTTC
cdr3_aa: CASSVAPSWNYEQYF

clone_size: NA
d_call: NA
j_call: TRBJ2-3
v_call: TRBV5-1
cdr3_nt: TGCGCCAGCGACCCCGGGAGGACAGGACCCACAGATACGCAGTATTTT
cdr3_aa: CASDPGRTGPTDTQYF

clone_size: NA
d_call: NA
j_call: TRBJ1-2
v_call: TRBV29-1
cdr3_nt: TGCAGCGTGGCGACCAGGGCGAGTCTCCATGGCTACACCTTC
cdr3_aa: CSVATRASLHGYTF

clone_size: NA
d_call: NA
j_call: TRBJ2-3
v_call: TRBV5-1
cdr3_nt: TGCGCCAGCAGCTTGAGATCGGGAACTAGCACAGATACGCAGTATTTT
cdr3_aa: CASSLRSGTSTDTQYF

clone_size: NA
d_call: NA
j_call: TRBJ2-5
v_call: TRBV5-6
cdr3_nt: TGTGCCAGCAGCTTTCAGGAGACCCAGTACTTC
cdr3_aa: CASSFQETQYF

clone_size: once
d_call: NA
j_call: TRBJ2-6
v_call: TRBV7-2
cdr3_nt: TGTGCCAGCAGCTTAGGGCAGCACTCTGGGGCCAACGTCCTGACTTTC
cdr3_aa: CASSLGQHSGANVLTF

clone_size: NA
d_call: NA
j_call: TRBJ1-5
v_call: TRBV18
cdr3_nt: TGTGCCAGCTCACCAATAGGGGCTGGCAATCAGCCCCAGCATTTT
cdr3_aa: CASSPIGAGNQPQHF

clone_size: NA
d_call: NA
j_call: TRBJ1-1
v_call: TRBV28
cdr3_nt: TGTGCCAGCCTCCGGGACAAGGAAGCTTTCTTT
cdr3_aa: CASLRDKEAFF

clone_size: NA
d_call: TRBD1
j_call: TRBJ1-5
v_call: TRBV5-6
cdr3_nt: TGTGCCAGCAGCAGGCGGACAGGGGCTAGCAATCAGCCCCAGCATTTT
cdr3_aa: CASSRRTGASNQPQHF

clone_size: NA
d_call: NA
j_call: TRBJ2-5
v_call: TRBV7-8
cdr3_nt: TGTGCCAGCAGCTTAGGCGTTCATTTTCCGTACCAAGAGACCCAGTACTTC
cdr3_aa: CASSLGVHFPYQETQYF

clone_size: NA
d_call: TRBD2
j_call: TRBJ2-3
v_call: TRBV5-1
cdr3_nt: TGCGCCAGCACCCGGAGGCGGGGGAGCACAGATACGCAGTATTTT
cdr3_aa: CASTRRRGSTDTQYF

clone_size: NA
d_call: TRBD2
j_call: TRBJ2-7
v_call: TRBV18
cdr3_nt: TGTGCCAGCTCACCATCGCTAGCGGGGTTCTACGAGCAGTACTTC
cdr3_aa: CASSPSLAGFYEQYF

clone_size: NA
d_call: TRBD1
j_call: TRBJ1-5
v_call: TRBV28
cdr3_nt: TGTGCCAGCACCTTTTTGGCTTTCTCCGGGACAGGTTATCAGCCCCAGCATTTT
cdr3_aa: CASTFLAFSGTGYQPQHF

clone_size: few
d_call: NA
j_call: TRBJ2-7
v_call: TRBV23-1
cdr3_nt: TGCGCCAGCCTCAGGAGAGCCTACGAGCAGTACTTC
cdr3_aa: CASLRRAYEQYF

clone_size: medium-sized
d_call: NA
j_call: TRBJ1-6
v_call: TRBV23-1
cdr3_nt: TGCGCCAGCAGTGTCAAACCGAATTCACCCCTCCACTTT
cdr3_aa: CASSVKPNSPLHF

clone_size: NA
d_call: NA
j_call: TRBJ1-1
v_call: TRBV12-5
cdr3_nt: TGTGCTAGTGGCCCCGACGAAGGGAGAGCTTTCTTT
cdr3_aa: CASGPDEGRAFF

clone_size: NA
d_call: TRBD1
j_call: TRBJ2-7
v_call: TRBV27
cdr3_nt: TGTGCCAGCAGTTTACCCTCAGGACAGGGTGATAGGTACGAGCAGTACTTC
cdr3_aa: CASSLPSGQGDRYEQYF

clone_size: NA
d_call: NA
j_call: TRBJ1-4
v_call: TRBV2
cdr3_nt: TGTGCCAGCAGCGAAAGTCGGAGACTGTTTTTT
cdr3_aa: CASSESRRLFF

clone_size: NA
d_call: NA
j_call: TRBJ2-1
v_call: TRBV9
cdr3_nt: TGTGCCAGCAGCGTAAGGGGCTTATACAATGAGCAGTTCTTC
cdr3_aa: CASSVRGLYNEQFF

clone_size: NA
d_call: TRBD1
j_call: TRBJ1-1
v_call: TRBV30
cdr3_nt: TGTGCCTGGAATGGGGACAGGGGGCTCACTGAAGCTTTCTTT
cdr3_aa: CAWNGDRGLTEAFF